Ten or more counts support the clone carrying this TCR beta chain. There are 15 residues in the CDR3. In germline, CDR1 is LGHNA, CDR2 YSLEER. The germline V and J ends were trimmed by 3 bases and 4 bases, with 16 bases remaining between them. Documented time point: patch test 1, 2 weeks after DPC sensitization. Stated treatment: therapeutic diphenylcyclopropenone sensitization with weekly scalp DPC. At patch-test visits, sampling came before the patch test. This entry is derived from a study of human T cells and chemical hapten exposure. TCRdb redid the calling of the RACE reads with MiXCR, one entry per CDR3 protein. This sample has 71,000 or so distinct CDR3 sequences; more than 8% occur once, and the top ten carry 2.5% to 3.5%.

This TCR came from a middle-aged woman with alopecia areata. Some clones in this sample may be carry-over from other donors' samples. Sequences were derived from whole blood, sampled in connection with sensitization to the hapten diphenylcyclopropenone (DPC). This chain joins TRBV4-3 and TRBJ2-7, with D perhaps TRBD1 or TRBD2 (7 bases each). For the CDR3, the DNA is TGCGCCAGCAGCCACAGGGGAGGGGGCAAGTACGAGCAGTACTTC. This sequence encodes CASSHRGGGKYEQYF.